This T cell receptor (beta chain) originates from a study of T cell responses to AZD1222 COVID-19 vaccine. This clone appeared a single time. Its target is unknown. Study-level results: Increases in Spike-specific TCR breadth and depth were seen after two AZD1222 doses.

Per germline, CDR1 SEHNR and CDR2 FQNEAQ (reference sequence). V dropped 1 base and J dropped 8 bases, with 14 bases sitting between them. This CDR3 region has 14 residues. Clones were sequenced by immunoSEQ multiplex PCR, and TCRdb holds only the in-frame ones, with some missing. The sample comprises about 120,000 clones, 85% to 90% of which are singletons, and over 3% rests with the top ten. This specimen was peripheral blood, taken on day 0 of AZD1222 vaccination. The V gene is TRBV7-9, the J gene TRBJ1-2; tentatively, D is TRBD1 (5 bases). This receptor was obtained from an adult in good health. As DNA, the CDR3 is TGTGCCAGCAGCTTAGATCAGGGTACGGCCGGCTACACCTTC. Protein sequence: CASSLDQGTAGYTF.